The clone carrying this T cell receptor (beta chain) was counted many times. The antigen is not known. The junction does not match germline at one end; this may be a read error. Libraries of TCR beta came from iRepertoire HTBI primers plus Arm-PCR of CDR3 regions. TCRdb reanalysed the multiplex PCR reads using MiXCR and keeps one entry per CDR3 protein. The data show some 220,000 distinct CDR3 sequences, around 20% seen once. Time point denoted: newly diagnosed GD, antithyroid drugs for less than 3 months. PBMC RNA was the source of the TCR library. The sample comes from a study of regulatory T cells in long-lasting Graves disease. General study findings and limits: Under persistent disease, TRBV28, TRBJ1-2 and TRBJ2-5 were used preferentially.

Germline-derived CDR1 and CDR2 are SGHAT and FQNNGV. CDR3 length: 15 residues. This sample was shared with a second study, whose subject was T cells in Graves' hyperthyroidism and ophthalmopathy.

The receptor was isolated from a woman aged 30 to 39 with Graves disease. The chain couples TRBV11-2 to TRBJ2-4, with unresolved D. The source was peripheral blood mononuclear cells (PBMCs), collected at new diagnosis, from a patient treated with antithyroid drugs. CDR3 residues: CAGSLPNPAKNIQYF. For the CDR3, the DNA is TGTGCCGGCAGCTTACCCAATCCAGCCAAAAACATTCAGTACTTC. The complete variable domain, with remaining parts taken from reference TRBV11-2 and TRBJ2-4, reads EAGVAQSPRYKIIEKRQSVAFWCNPISGHATLYWYQQILGQGPKLLIQFQNNGVVDDSQLPKDRFSAERLKGVDSTLKIQPAKLEDSAVYLCAGSLPNPAKNIQYFGAGTRLSVL.